The present entry profiles one T cell receptor (beta chain) with its context. Its antigen remains unidentified. These data come from a study of cytomegalovirus exposure and HLA in healthy donors. Study results and limitations: Follow-up analysis seemed to connect common viral pathogens with several of the most significant clusters identified. The study designated 164 TCR beta chains cytomegalovirus-associated. What was likely a sequencing artifact was a cluster of highly shared sequence variants.

CDR1 is SGHVS and CDR2 is FNYEAQ in the germline V gene. This CDR3 has 16 amino acids. V lost 5 bases, J lost 2 bases, and 18 bases lay in between. PCR involved 60 Vbeta and 13 Jbeta primers. The assay was immunoSEQ multiplex PCR, and TCRdb's table has in-frame clones only and misses some. This table holds about 89,000 clones, about 80% found once. The chain couples TRBV7-6 to TRBJ1-2; D possibly corresponds to TRBD1 (6 bases). The sequencing input was PBMCs. This TCR was sampled from a male donor in good health and CMV-seronegative. The CDR3 region is CASSRETGGPNYGYTF. The CDR3 DNA is TGTGCCAGCAGCAGAGAGACAGGAGGTCCCAACTATGGCTACACCTTC.